This TCR beta chain appears in the sequencing data of a study of CD8 T cells in ankylosing spondylitis. General study points: Typical of ankylosing spondylitis blood, it appeared, was a TCR beta motif of under 10 highly homologous variants.

The CDR3 runs 15 residues. Trimming left V 6 bases short and J 8 bases short, with 19 bases between. There are many counts of this clonotype. Its antigen is undetermined. TCRdb analysed the 5' RACE reads with MiXCR anew, one entry per CDR3 protein. The table lists under 300,000 distinct CDR3 sequences, about 10% of them singletons, with 5.5% to 8% in the top ten. The sequence came from a male donor with ankylosing spondylitis or in good health (not recorded which). The chain recombines TRBV12-3 or TRBV12-4 with TRBJ1-4, with D unclear. The material sequenced was blood, either unsorted or a sorted T cell fraction (not recorded which). This chain's CDR3 is CASSPGRRVGEKLFF. In nucleotides, the CDR3 is TGTGCCAGCAGCCCCGGGAGGAGGGTTGGGGAAAAACTGTTTTTT.